The present T cell receptor (beta chain) was sequenced within a study of coeliac disease. On this clone: Its cognate antigen is unknown.

This CDR3 is 12 amino acids long. From germline, CDR1 is ENHRY and CDR2 SYGVKD. The V gene end was trimmed by 6 bases and the J gene end by 7 bases; junction bases not matched to a gene: 4. Study observations and caveats: Only 1 of 6 controls, but about 55% of the 18 coeliac samples, showed published gliadin-specific TRB sequences. Few TRB amino acid sequences were shared between samples; most were unique. Lower clonality than controls marked TRB and TRG repertoires from active celiac intraepithelial and lamina propria samples.

Method: immunoSEQ multiplex PCR; TCRdb's copy keeps in-frame clones and lacks some. Of around 6,000 clones in the sample, roughly two thirds were seen once. One frozen approximately 500,000-cell aliquot per fraction was sequenced. V is TRBV10-3 and J is TRBJ1-1; 8 nucleotides line up with TRBD1. The sequenced sample was lymphocytes from the gut lamina propria. The receptor was isolated from a man between 65 and 85 years old with active celiac disease. The CDR3 DNA sequence: TGTGCCATCAGACGCGACAGGGGTGAAGCTTTCTTT. Encoded protein: CAIRRDRGEAFF.